Shown below are 5 T cell receptor beta chains from a single sample sequenced in a study of blood T cell repertoires in COVID-19. TCRdb's table, derived via immunoSEQ multiplex PCR, lists solely in-frame clones and lacks some. The repertoire holds around 190,000 clones, with 87% as singletons. Sequenced: PBMCs or T cells enriched from blood (not recorded which). The receptors come from a man aged 18-30 years with acute COVID-19.

The gene calls are TRBV28 and TRBJ2-2, with 7 bases that match TRBD1. CDR3 length equals 16 residues. Germline V gives CDR1 MDHEN, CDR2 SYDVKM. With 6 bases clipped from V and 6 bases from J, the junction kept 13 bases outside the gene matches. CDR3 region: CASSSPRTGLPGELFF. The CDR3 coding sequence is TGTGCCAGCAGCTCACCCAGGACAGGTCTGCCCGGGGAGCTGTTTTTT. Full variable domain (remainder filled in from reference TRBV28 and TRBJ2-2): DVKVTQSSRYLVKRTGEKVFLECVQDMDHENMFWYRQDPGLGLRLIYFSYDVKMKEKGDIPEGYSVSREKKERFSLILESASTNQTSMYLCASSSPRTGLPGELFFGEGSRLTVL.

V gene TRBV24-1 combines with J gene TRBJ1-2, with 8 positions matching TRBD1. Losses at the gene ends were 2 bases for V and 4 bases for J; bases not matched to a gene: 5. Germline-derived CDR1 and CDR2 are KGHDR and SFDVKD. CDR3 size: 15 residues. CDR3 in DNA: TGTGCCACCAGTGATTCACAGGGGGTTTTCTATGGCTACACCTTC. Encoded protein: CATSDSQGVFYGYTF.

The rearrangement joins TRBV10-1 to TRBJ2-7; the match to TRBD2 covers 13 bases. V lost 4 bases, J lost 7 bases, and 10 bases stayed unmatched. CDR3 length equals 16 residues. The germline V gene encodes CDR1 WNHNN and CDR2 SYGVQD (reference sequence). CDR3 sequence (DNA): TGCGCCAGCAGTGGGACTAGCGGGAGACCCCTGGAAGAGCAGTACTTC. The encoded protein is CASSGTSGRPLEEQYF.

The V gene is TRBV19, the J gene TRBJ2-6; a possible D gene is TRBD1 (7 bases). The germline V gene has CDR1 LNHDA and CDR2 SQIVND (reference sequence). The CDR3 sequence is 18 residues long. V dropped 5 bases and J dropped 0 bases, with 17 bases sitting between them. The CDR3 protein is CASSQEGAAVSGANVLTF. CDR3 in DNA: TGTGCCAGTAGTCAGGAGGGGGCGGCCGTCTCTGGGGCCAACGTCCTGACTTTC. The complete variable domain, with remaining parts taken from reference TRBV19 and TRBJ2-6, reads DGGITQSPKYLFRKEGQNVTLSCEQNLNHDAMYWYRQDPGQGLRLIYYSQIVNDFQKGDIAEGYSVSREKKESFPLTVTSAQKNPTAFYLCASSQEGAAVSGANVLTFGAGSRLTVL.

The rearrangement links TRBV30 to TRBJ2-1; 8 nucleotides line up with TRBD2. Germline lookup yields CDR1 GTSNPN and CDR2 SVGIG (reference sequence). The CDR3 is 14 amino acids. V dropped 5 bases and J dropped 3; count of bases not matched to a gene: 6. The CDR3 spells CAWDTSGGYNEQFF. The CDR3 region has the DNA TGTGCCTGGGACACTAGCGGAGGCTACAATGAGCAGTTCTTC. Combining the CDR3 with reference TRBV30 and TRBJ2-1 gives the whole variable domain SQTIHQWPATLVQPVGSPLSLECTVEGTSNPNLYWYRQAAGRGLQLLFYSVGIGQISSEVPQNLSASRPQDRQFILSSKKLLLSDSGFYLCAWDTSGGYNEQFFGPGTRLTVL.